These 29 T cell receptor beta chains originate from one sample sequenced in a study of neurological immune-mediated disorders. TCRdb called the 5' RACE reads again in MiXCR, with one record for every CDR3 protein. Of about 29,000 distinct CDR3 sequences in the sample, about 3.5% are singletons; the top ten hold 6% to 8%. Specimen: PBMCs. The receptors come from a woman in her 30s with multiple sclerosis.

This clonotype occurred many times. The chain joins TRBV28 to TRBJ2-1; 10 nucleotides match TRBD2. CDR3 length: 17 amino acids. Germline V lookup: CDR1 MDHEN, CDR2 SYDVKM. The ends lost 3 bases at V and 3 bases at J; junction bases unmatched: 8. The CDR3 nucleotides read TGTGCCAGCAGTTTGGGGGCTAGCGGGAGTATCTACAATGAGCAGTTCTTC. Its translation is CASSLGASGSIYNEQFF.

In its sample, this clonotype was seen many times. The chain employs TRBV11-2 and TRBJ2-3, with 8 bases aligning to TRBD2. Losses at the gene ends were 4 bases for V and 3 bases for J; bases not matched to a gene: 9. Germline assignment: CDR1 SGHAT and CDR2 FQNNGV. The CDR3 contains 16 residues. As DNA, the CDR3 is TGTGCCAGCAGCTACCAAGCGGGGGTTAGGACAGATACGCAGTATTTT. Amino acid sequence: CASSYQAGVRTDTQYF.

This clonotype has a handful of counts. The chain is built from TRBV27 and TRBJ1-4; 7 bases match TRBD1. V lost 3 bases, J lost 8 bases, and 6 bases stayed unmatched. The CDR3 has 14 residues. From germline, CDR1 is MNHEY and CDR2 SMNVEV (reference sequence). The CDR3 coding sequence is TGTGCCAGCAGTTTCGCCAGGGGGAAAGAAAAACTGTTTTTT. Translation gives CASSFARGKEKLFF.

At least ten counts were recorded for this clonotype. The chain is built from TRBV12-3 or TRBV12-4 and TRBJ2-2, with 8 bases matching TRBD1. The CDR3 is made up of 16 amino acids. The J segment lost 4 bases and the V segment lost 5 bases, leaving 9 bases of the junction unmatched. The CDR3 is CASSPRGLPSTGELFF. The CDR3 DNA is TGTGCCAGCAGTCCCAGGGGGCTACCCAGCACCGGGGAGCTGTTTTTT.

This clonotype was seen ten or more times. The chain recombines TRBV6-2 or TRBV6-3 with TRBJ2-1; 8 nucleotides align to TRBD1. The J segment lost 9 bases and the V segment lost 6 bases, leaving 10 bases of the junction unmatched. The CDR3 covers 14 residues. Germline CDR1 MNHEY, CDR2 SVGEGT. The CDR3 sequence is CASRPDRVGFEQFF. CDR3 DNA sequence: TGTGCCAGCAGACCGGACAGGGTTGGGTTTGAGCAGTTCTTC.

This clonotype was detected many times. This chain uses TRBV3-1 with TRBJ2-3; D tentatively fits TRBD1 or TRBD2 (5 bases each). Per the germline V gene, CDR1 is LGHDT and CDR2 is YNNKEL (reference sequence). This CDR3 is built from 16 residues. V lost 2 bases, J lost 0 bases, and 12 bases lay in between. CDR3 in DNA: TGTGCCAGCAGCCAACCATACGGGGCTAGCACAGATACGCAGTATTTT. It translates to CASSQPYGASTDTQYF.

The sample holds a few counts of this clonotype. CDR3 sequence reads: CASSLVPQGANTGELFF. The CDR3, as DNA: TGTGCCAGCAGCTTAGTCCCCCAGGGCGCGAACACCGGGGAGCTGTTTTTT. V usage is TRBV7-3 and J usage is TRBJ2-2, with D possibly TRBD1 on 5 matching bases. Trimming removed 2 bases at V and 0 bases at J, with 13 bases between. Germline V gene lookup returns CDR1 SGHTA and CDR2 FQGTGA. The CDR3 is 17 amino acids.

This clonotype was recorded many times. This chain links TRBV6-2 or TRBV6-3 with TRBJ2-7, with no clear D. This CDR3 has 14 residues. The germline gives CDR1 MNHEY, CDR2 SVGEGT. V was cut by 4 bases and J by 1 base, with 11 bases left in between. CDR3 sequence (DNA): TGTGCCAGCAGTTTACAGAAGCTGTCCTACGAGCAGTACTTC. It codes for CASSLQKLSYEQYF.

This clonotype was counted many times. V and J are TRBV7-9 and TRBJ1-1; D unresolved. Germline lookup yields CDR1 SEHNR and CDR2 FQNEAQ (reference sequence). The CDR3 runs 13 residues. V gave up 5 bases and J gave up 1 base, with 8 bases separating them. The CDR3 DNA sequence: TGTGCCAGCAGCCTCGATCAGAACACTGAAGCTTTCTTT. This encodes CASSLDQNTEAFF.

The chain employs TRBV20-1 and TRBJ2-7; unclear D gene. With 7 bases removed from V and 3 bases from J, the gap between germline ends came to 19 bases. CDR1 is DFQATT and CDR2 is SNEGSKA in the germline V gene (reference sequence). The CDR3 has 14 residues. The CDR3 protein is CSVPTVRKDYEQYF. The CDR3 nucleotides are TGCAGTGTACCGACTGTGCGAAAAGACTACGAGCAGTACTTC.

Many counts were recorded for this clonotype. A much larger clonotype is one base distant, so this may be a read error. The chain carries TRBV7-8 and TRBJ2-3; D remains unclear. This CDR3 region has 15 residues. The V end was cut by 3 bases, the J end by 2 bases, with 12 bases between. Germline lookup yields CDR1 SGHVS and CDR2 FQNEAQ. CDR3 sequence reads: CASSFWETFTDTQYF. CDR3 bases: TGTGCCAGCAGCTTCTGGGAAACATTCACAGATACGCAGTATTTT.

This clonotype was observed many times. The rearrangement joins TRBV20-1 to TRBJ2-2; 10 bases agree with TRBD2. Germline CDR1 and CDR2: DFQATT and SNEGSKA (reference sequence). The V and J ends lost 2 bases and 5 bases, in that order; junction bases with no gene match: 8. The CDR3 length is 16 residues. In DNA, the CDR3 is TGCAGTGCTAGATGGCTAGCGGGAGTTGATACCGGGGAGCTGTTTTTT. Protein product: CSARWLAGVDTGELFF.

This clonotype was counted ten times or more. V usage is TRBV20-1 and J usage is TRBJ2-7; 10 positions match TRBD1. Germline V lookup: CDR1 DFQATT, CDR2 SNEGSKA (reference sequence). The CDR3 covers 13 residues. Trimming at V came to 6 bases and at J to 3 bases, leaving 5 bases not matched to a gene. This CDR3 is CSAVGTGDYEQYF. CDR3 nucleotide sequence: TGCAGTGCCGTTGGGACAGGGGACTACGAGCAGTACTTC.

This clonotype was picked up many times. The chain recombines TRBV12-3 or TRBV12-4 with TRBJ1-5, with 7 bases lining up with TRBD1. Trimming removed 6 bases from V and 3 bases from J; junction bases left unmatched: 8. The CDR3 is made up of 15 amino acids. The CDR3 loop reads CASRRDSAVNQPQHF. The CDR3 nucleotides are TGTGCCAGCAGAAGGGACAGTGCCGTCAATCAGCCCCAGCATTTT.

This clonotype came up many times. At one of its ends the junction is not consistent with the germline gene, which may arise from a read error. The chain links TRBV10-3 to TRBJ1-6; D is perhaps TRBD1 (6 bases). Germline CDR1 reads ENHRY; CDR2 reads SYGVKD. CDR3 length: 17 amino acids. The CDR3 coding sequence is TGTGCCATCAGTGAGTCGGATCGAACAGGGTATAATTCACCCCTCAACTTT. Translating gives CAISESDRTGYNSPLNF.

This clonotype came up a few times. This sequence joins TRBV19 and TRBJ1-5, with D possibly being TRBD1 (5 bases). Germline V gene data show CDR1 as LNHDA and CDR2 as SQIVND (reference sequence). With 5 bases removed from V and 2 bases from J, the gap between germline ends came to 16 bases. The CDR3 length is 16 residues. For the CDR3, the DNA is TGTGCCAGTAGTTTGGTACTCGGGACCCGCAATCAGCCCCAGCATTTT. Translation gives CASSLVLGTRNQPQHF.

This clonotype was detected ten times or more. This chain joins TRBV20-1 and TRBJ1-3; 7 nucleotides line up with TRBD1. Per germline, CDR1 DFQATT and CDR2 SNEGSKA (reference sequence). The CDR3 covers 15 residues. V lost 3 bases, J lost 0 bases, and 5 bases stayed unmatched. This CDR3 is CSASSDRSSGNTIYF. The CDR3 DNA reads TGCAGTGCTAGTTCGGACAGGAGCTCTGGAAACACCATATATTTT.

This clonotype was counted at least ten times. This sequence joins TRBV5-1 and TRBJ2-7; the match to TRBD1 covers 7 bases. Germline CDR1 reads SGHRS; CDR2 reads YFSETQ. The CDR3 is 14 amino acids. V lost 0 bases, J lost 3 bases, and 3 bases stayed unmatched. CDR3 region: CASSLVGQDYEQYF. CDR3 bases: TGCGCCAGCAGCTTGGTAGGACAGGACTACGAGCAGTACTTC. The full variable domain, completed using reference TRBV5-1 and TRBJ2-7, is KAGVTQTPRYLIKTRGQQVTLSCSPISGHRSVSWYQQTPGQGLQFLFEYFSETQRNKGNFPGRFSGRQFSNSRSEMNVSTLELGDSALYLCASSLVGQDYEQYFGPGTRLTVT.

This clonotype was found many times. This CDR3 reads CSVFLLGPRGEQFF. In DNA, the CDR3 is TGCAGCGTTTTCCTTCTCGGACCCCGCGGGGAGCAGTTCTTC. The chain links TRBV29-1 to TRBJ2-1; TRBD2 is a possible D gene (5 bases). The CDR3 spans 14 residues. The germline V and J ends were trimmed by 5 bases and 10 bases, with 21 bases remaining between them. CDR1 is SQVTM, CDR2 ANQGSEA, per germline.

There are many counts of this clonotype. The gene calls are TRBV6-6 and TRBJ2-2; tentative D call: TRBD2 (5 bases). Germline CDR1 is MNHNY and CDR2 is SVGAGI (reference sequence). Trimming left V 2 bases short and J 2 bases short, with 9 bases between. The CDR3 extends over 15 amino acids. In DNA form, the CDR3 reads TGTGCCAGCAGTTACGAGGGAATAAACACCGGGGAGCTGTTTTTT. It encodes CASSYEGINTGELFF.

This clonotype appeared many times. V and J are TRBV12-3 or TRBV12-4 and TRBJ2-7, with 7 bases lining up with TRBD2. This CDR3 has 15 amino acids. Trimming cost V 4 bases and J 0 bases; bases outside gene matches: 6. The CDR3 loop reads CASSSQAGNSYEQYF. DNA for the CDR3: TGTGCCAGCAGTTCCCAAGCGGGGAACTCCTACGAGCAGTACTTC.

Ten or more counts support this clonotype. The V and J genes are TRBV7-2 and TRBJ2-1, with D perhaps TRBD1 or TRBD2 (5 bases each). Germline V CDR1 and CDR2: SGHTA, FQGNSA. With 1 base removed from V and 8 bases from J, the gap between germline ends came to 15 bases. This CDR3 is 15 amino acids long. This CDR3 is CASSLERAPGHEQFF. The CDR3 region has the DNA TGTGCCAGCAGCTTAGAACGGGCCCCGGGGCATGAGCAGTTCTTC. The full variable domain, rest sourced from reference TRBV7-2 and TRBJ2-1, is GAGVSQSPSNKVTEKGKDVELRCDPISGHTALYWYRQSLGQGLEFLIYFQGNSAPDKSGLPSDRFSAERTGGSVSTLTIQRTQQEDSAVYLCASSLERAPGHEQFFGPGTRLTVL.

This clonotype appeared many times. V gene TRBV7-9 combines with J gene TRBJ2-1; 7 bases are shared with TRBD1. This CDR3 is 14 amino acids long. In germline, CDR1 is SEHNR, CDR2 FQNEAQ (reference sequence). With V trimmed by 4 bases and J by 4 bases, 4 bases remained unmatched. The CDR3 DNA sequence: TGTGCCAGCAGCTACGGGACAGATTACAATGAGCAGTTCTTC. It encodes CASSYGTDYNEQFF.

This clonotype was observed at least ten times. The J gene is TRBJ2-1, the V gene TRBV4-1; tentative D call: TRBD2 (7 bases). The V gene's germline CDR1 is MGHRA and CDR2 YSYEKL. The length of the CDR3 is 17 residues. Trimming removed 4 bases from V and 0 bases from J, with 16 bases in between. CDR3 DNA sequence: TGCGCCAGCAGCCCTCGGGGGGCAGCCAGCTCCTACAATGAGCAGTTCTTC. Protein sequence: CASSPRGAASSYNEQFF.

V and J are TRBV5-1 and TRBJ1-6; TRBD1 might be the D (5 bases). V was shortened by 2 bases and J by 7 bases, with 10 bases between the two germline ends. The CDR3 has 14 residues. Germline V gene data show CDR1 as SGHRS and CDR2 as YFSETQ. The CDR3, as DNA: TGCGCCAGCAGCTTTGGGGAGGGGAATTCACCCCTCCACTTT. Residues: CASSFGEGNSPLHF.

The table lists this clonotype with many counts. This chain uses TRBV5-1 with TRBJ1-5; 7 bases line up with TRBD1. Germline V CDR1 and CDR2: SGHRS, YFSETQ. Trimming removed 3 bases from V and 2 bases from J; junction bases left unmatched: 2. This CDR3 is 14 amino acids long. This chain's CDR3 is CASSSGTGNQPQHF. The CDR3 nucleotides are TGCGCCAGCAGCTCCGGGACAGGCAATCAGCCCCAGCATTTT.

This clonotype was seen many times. This may be a read error: a much more frequent sequence differs by one nucleotide. The chain employs TRBV5-1 and TRBJ2-1; no clear D. CDR3 size: 13 residues. Germline assignment: CDR1 SGHRS and CDR2 YFSETQ. V gave up 7 bases and J gave up 6 bases, with 14 bases separating them. In DNA, the CDR3 is TGCGCCAGCGCCGCTCAAACCGGCAATGAGCAGTTCTTC. Encoded protein: CASAAQTGNEQFF. The complete variable domain, with remaining parts taken from reference TRBV5-1 and TRBJ2-1, reads KAGVTQTPRYLIKTRGQQVTLSCSPISGHRSVSWYQQTPGQGLQFLFEYFSETQRNKGNFPGRFSGRQFSNSRSEMNVSTLELGDSALYLCASAAQTGNEQFFGPGTRLTVL.

This clonotype was seen ten or more times. The J gene is TRBJ2-2, the V gene TRBV18; tentative D call: TRBD2 (5 bases). Germline CDR1 and CDR2: KGHSH and LQKENI. CDR3 length: 16 residues. V lost 3 bases to trimming and J lost 1 base, with 12 bases between them. For the CDR3, the DNA is TGTGCCAGCTCACCTGTCAGGAGCGGGAACACCGGGGAGCTGTTTTTT. This gives the protein CASSPVRSGNTGELFF.

This clonotype has a count of ten or more. This may stem from a read error, because a much larger clone lies one nucleotide away. This chain links TRBV28 with TRBJ2-7, with 7 bases fitting TRBD2. Germline CDR1 MDHEN, CDR2 SYDVKM. The V segment lost 5 bases and the J segment 2 bases; nucleotides outside the gene matches: 6. This CDR3 comprises 14 residues. CDR3 residues: CASSGDYKTYEQYF. The CDR3 DNA is TGTGCCAGCAGTGGGGACTATAAGACCTACGAGCAGTACTTC.